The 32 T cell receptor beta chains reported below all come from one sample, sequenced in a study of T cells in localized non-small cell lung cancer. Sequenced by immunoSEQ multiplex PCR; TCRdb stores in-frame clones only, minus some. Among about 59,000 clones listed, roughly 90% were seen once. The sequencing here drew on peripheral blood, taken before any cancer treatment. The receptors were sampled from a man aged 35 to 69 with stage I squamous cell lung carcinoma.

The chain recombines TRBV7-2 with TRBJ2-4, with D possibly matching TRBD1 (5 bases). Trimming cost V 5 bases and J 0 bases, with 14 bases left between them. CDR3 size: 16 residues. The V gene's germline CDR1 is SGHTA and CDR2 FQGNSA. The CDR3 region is CASSPGHDLAKNIQYF. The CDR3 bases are TGTGCCAGCAGCCCTGGACATGACCTAGCCAAAAACATTCAGTACTTC.

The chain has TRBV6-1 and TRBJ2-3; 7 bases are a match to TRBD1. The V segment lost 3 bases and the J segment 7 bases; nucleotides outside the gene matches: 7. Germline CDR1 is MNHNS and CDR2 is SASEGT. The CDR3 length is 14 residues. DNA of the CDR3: TGTGCCAGCAGTGAGGCAGGGGGTAGAAATACGCAGTATTTT. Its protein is CASSEAGGRNTQYF.

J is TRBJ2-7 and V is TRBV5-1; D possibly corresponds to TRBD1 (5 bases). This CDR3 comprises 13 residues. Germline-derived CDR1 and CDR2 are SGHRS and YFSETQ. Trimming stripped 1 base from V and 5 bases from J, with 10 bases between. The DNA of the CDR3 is TGCGCCAGCAGCTTGAGGGGTGATGACGAGCAGTACTTC. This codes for CASSLRGDDEQYF. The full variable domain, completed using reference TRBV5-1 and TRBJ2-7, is KAGVTQTPRYLIKTRGQQVTLSCSPISGHRSVSWYQQTPGQGLQFLFEYFSETQRNKGNFPGRFSGRQFSNSRSEMNVSTLELGDSALYLCASSLRGDDEQYFGPGTRLTVT.

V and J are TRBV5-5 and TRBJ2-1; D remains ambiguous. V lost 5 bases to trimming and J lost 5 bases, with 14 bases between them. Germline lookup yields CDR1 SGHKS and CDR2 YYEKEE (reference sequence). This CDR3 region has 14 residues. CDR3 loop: CASSPSTPDNEQFF. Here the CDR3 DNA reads TGTGCCAGCAGTCCATCTACGCCTGACAATGAGCAGTTCTTC. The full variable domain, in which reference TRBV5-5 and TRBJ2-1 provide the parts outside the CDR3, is DAGVTQSPTHLIKTRGQQVTLRCSPISGHKSVSWYQQVLGQGPQFIFQYYEKEERGRGNFPDRFSARQFPNYSSELNVNALLLGDSALYLCASSPSTPDNEQFFGPGTRLTVL.

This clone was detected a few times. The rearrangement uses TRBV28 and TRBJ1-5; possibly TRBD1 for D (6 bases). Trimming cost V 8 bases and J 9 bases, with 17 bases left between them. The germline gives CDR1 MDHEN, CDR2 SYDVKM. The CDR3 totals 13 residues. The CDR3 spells CASYGGGHGPQHF. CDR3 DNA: TGTGCCAGCTATGGCGGGGGACATGGGCCCCAGCATTTT.

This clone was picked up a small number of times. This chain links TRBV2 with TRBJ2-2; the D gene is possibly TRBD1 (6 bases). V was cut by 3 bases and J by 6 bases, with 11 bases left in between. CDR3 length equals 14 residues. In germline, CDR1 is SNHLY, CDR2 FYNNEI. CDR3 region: CASSEVRGAGELFF. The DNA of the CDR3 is TGTGCCAGCAGTGAGGTCAGGGGTGCCGGGGAGCTGTTTTTT.

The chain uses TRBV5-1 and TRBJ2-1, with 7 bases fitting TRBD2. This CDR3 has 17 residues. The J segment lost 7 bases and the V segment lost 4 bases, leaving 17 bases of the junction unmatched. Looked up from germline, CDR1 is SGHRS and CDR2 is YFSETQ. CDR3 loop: CASSPTPAAGEGNEQFF. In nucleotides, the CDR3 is TGCGCCAGCAGCCCCACCCCCGCCGCGGGGGAGGGGAATGAGCAGTTCTTC.

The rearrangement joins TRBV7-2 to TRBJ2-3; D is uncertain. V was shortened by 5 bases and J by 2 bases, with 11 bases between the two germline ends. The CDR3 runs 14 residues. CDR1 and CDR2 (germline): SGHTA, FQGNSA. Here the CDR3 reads CASSLQNPTDTQYF. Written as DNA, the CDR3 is TGTGCCAGCAGCCTCCAAAACCCCACAGATACGCAGTATTTT.

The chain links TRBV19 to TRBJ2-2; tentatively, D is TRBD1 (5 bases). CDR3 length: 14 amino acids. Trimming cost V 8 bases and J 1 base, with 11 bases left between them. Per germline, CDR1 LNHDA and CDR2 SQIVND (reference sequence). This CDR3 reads CASLDSRNTGELFF. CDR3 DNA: TGTGCCAGTCTCGACAGCCGGAACACCGGGGAGCTGTTTTTT.

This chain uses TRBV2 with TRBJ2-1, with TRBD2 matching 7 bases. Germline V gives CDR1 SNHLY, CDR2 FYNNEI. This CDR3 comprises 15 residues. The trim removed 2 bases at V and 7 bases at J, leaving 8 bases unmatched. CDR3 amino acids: CASSESREVRNEQFF. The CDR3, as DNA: TGTGCCAGCAGTGAAAGCCGGGAGGTCAGGAATGAGCAGTTCTTC.

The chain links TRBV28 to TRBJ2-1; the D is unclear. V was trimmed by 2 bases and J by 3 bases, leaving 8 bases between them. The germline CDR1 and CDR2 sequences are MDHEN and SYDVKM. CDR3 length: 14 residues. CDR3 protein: CASSLMTGYNEQFF. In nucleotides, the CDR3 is TGTGCCAGCAGTTTAATGACCGGCTACAATGAGCAGTTCTTC.

CDR3 residues: CASSEFVSEQGIQPQHF. The CDR3 bases are TGTGCCAGCAGTGAATTCGTTAGCGAACAGGGGATACAGCCCCAGCATTTT. The chain is built from TRBV2 and TRBJ1-5; 7 nucleotides align to TRBD1. J gave up 7 bases and V 2 bases, and 14 bases lay outside the gene matches. The CDR3 is 17 amino acids. CDR1 SNHLY and CDR2 FYNNEI come from the germline V gene.

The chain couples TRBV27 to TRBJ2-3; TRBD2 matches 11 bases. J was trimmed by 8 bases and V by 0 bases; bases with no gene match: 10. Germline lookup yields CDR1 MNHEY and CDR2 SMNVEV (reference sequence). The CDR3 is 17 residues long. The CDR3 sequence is CASSLSYRGLAGVTQYF. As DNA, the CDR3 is TGTGCCAGCAGTTTATCCTACCGTGGACTAGCGGGTGTTACGCAGTATTTT.

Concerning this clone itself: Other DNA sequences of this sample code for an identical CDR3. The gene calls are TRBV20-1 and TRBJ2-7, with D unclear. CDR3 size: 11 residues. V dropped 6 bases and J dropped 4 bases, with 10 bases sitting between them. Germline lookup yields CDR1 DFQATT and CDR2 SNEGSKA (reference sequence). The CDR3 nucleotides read TGCAGTGCCCTCCTAGGTTACGAGCAGTACTTC. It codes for CSALLGYEQYF.

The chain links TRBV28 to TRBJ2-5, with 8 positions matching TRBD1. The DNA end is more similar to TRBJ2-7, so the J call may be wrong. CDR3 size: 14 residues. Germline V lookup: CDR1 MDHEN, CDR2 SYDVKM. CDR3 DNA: TGTGCCAGCAGTTTAATACAGGGGGGCTACGAGCAGTACTTC. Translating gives CASSLIQGGYEQYF.

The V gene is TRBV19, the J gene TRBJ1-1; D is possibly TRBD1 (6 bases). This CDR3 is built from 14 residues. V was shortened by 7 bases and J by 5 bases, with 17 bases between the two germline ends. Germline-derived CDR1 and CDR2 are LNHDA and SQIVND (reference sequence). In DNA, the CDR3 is TGTGCCAGTAATCCCCGGGGGCGAGGGACTGAAGCTTTCTTT. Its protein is CASNPRGRGTEAFF.

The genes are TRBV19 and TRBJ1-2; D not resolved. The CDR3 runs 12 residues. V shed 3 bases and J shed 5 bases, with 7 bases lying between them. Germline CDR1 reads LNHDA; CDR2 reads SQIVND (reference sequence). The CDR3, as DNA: TGTGCCAGTAGTATCGACGGATATGGCTACACCTTC. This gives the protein CASSIDGYGYTF. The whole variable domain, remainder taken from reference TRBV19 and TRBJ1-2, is DGGITQSPKYLFRKEGQNVTLSCEQNLNHDAMYWYRQDPGQGLRLIYYSQIVNDFQKGDIAEGYSVSREKKESFPLTVTSAQKNPTAFYLCASSIDGYGYTFGSGTRLTVV.

The DNA for the CDR3 is TGTGCCAGCAGTTTGACTAGCGGGTCGCCCTACGAGCAGTACTTC. Its translation: CASSLTSGSPYEQYF. The chain is built from TRBV27 and TRBJ2-7; 10 positions agree with TRBD2. The V gene end was trimmed by 3 bases and the J gene end by 2 bases; junction bases not matched to a gene: 4. Looked up from germline, CDR1 is MNHEY and CDR2 is SMNVEV (reference sequence). The CDR3 is 15 amino acids.

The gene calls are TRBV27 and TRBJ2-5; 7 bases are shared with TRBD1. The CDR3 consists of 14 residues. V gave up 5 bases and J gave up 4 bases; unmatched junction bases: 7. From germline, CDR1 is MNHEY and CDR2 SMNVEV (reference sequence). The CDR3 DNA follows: TGTGCCAGCAGTCCGCCGGACAGGTTAGAGACCCAGTACTTC. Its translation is CASSPPDRLETQYF.

As DNA, the CDR3 is TGTGCCAGCAGTGCGTTGGCCAGCAATCAGCCCCAGCATTTT. Its protein is CASSALASNQPQHF. The J gene is TRBJ1-5, the V gene TRBV2; the D is unclear. The CDR3 consists of 14 residues. V lost 4 bases and J lost 1, with 8 bases in between. CDR1 and CDR2 (germline): SNHLY, FYNNEI.

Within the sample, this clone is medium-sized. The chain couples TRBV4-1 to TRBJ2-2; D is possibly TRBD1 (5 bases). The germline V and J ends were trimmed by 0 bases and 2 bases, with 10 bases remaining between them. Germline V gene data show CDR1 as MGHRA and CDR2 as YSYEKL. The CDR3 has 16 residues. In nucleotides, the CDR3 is TGCGCCAGCAGCCAAGATCCCAGGGTTAACACCGGGGAGCTGTTTTTT. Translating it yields CASSQDPRVNTGELFF.

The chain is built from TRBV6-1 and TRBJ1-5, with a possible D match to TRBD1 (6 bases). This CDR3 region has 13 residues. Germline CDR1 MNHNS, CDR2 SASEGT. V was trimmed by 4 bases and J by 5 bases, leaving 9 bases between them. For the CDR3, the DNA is TGTGCCAGCAGTGCCTACAGGGATCAGCCCCAGCATTTT. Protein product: CASSAYRDQPQHF.

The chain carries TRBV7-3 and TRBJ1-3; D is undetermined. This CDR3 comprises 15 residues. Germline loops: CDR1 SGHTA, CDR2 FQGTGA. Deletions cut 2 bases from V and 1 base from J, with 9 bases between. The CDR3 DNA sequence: TGTGCCAGCAGCTTAGGTTCGGGATCTGGAAACACCATATATTTT. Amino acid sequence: CASSLGSGSGNTIYF.

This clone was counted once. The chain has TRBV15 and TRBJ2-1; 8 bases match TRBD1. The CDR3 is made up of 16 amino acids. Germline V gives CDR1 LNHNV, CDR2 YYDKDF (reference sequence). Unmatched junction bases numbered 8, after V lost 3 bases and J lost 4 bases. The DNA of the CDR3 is TGTGCCACCAGCAGCCCCCGGGACAGGATATACAATGAGCAGTTCTTC. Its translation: CATSSPRDRIYNEQFF.

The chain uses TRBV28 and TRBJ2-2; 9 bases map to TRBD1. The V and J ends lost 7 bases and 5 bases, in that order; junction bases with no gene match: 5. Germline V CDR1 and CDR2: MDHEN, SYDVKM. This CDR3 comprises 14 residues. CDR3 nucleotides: TGTGCCAGCACCCCGGGACAGGGAACCGGGGAGCTGTTTTTT. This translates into CASTPGQGTGELFF. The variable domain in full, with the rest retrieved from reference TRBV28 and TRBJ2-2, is DVKVTQSSRYLVKRTGEKVFLECVQDMDHENMFWYRQDPGLGLRLIYFSYDVKMKEKGDIPEGYSVSREKKERFSLILESASTNQTSMYLCASTPGQGTGELFFGEGSRLTVL.

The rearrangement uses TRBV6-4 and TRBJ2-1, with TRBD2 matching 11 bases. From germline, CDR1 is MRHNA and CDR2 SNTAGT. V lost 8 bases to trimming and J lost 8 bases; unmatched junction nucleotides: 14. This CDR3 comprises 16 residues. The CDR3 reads CASSLLAGEYKDEQFF. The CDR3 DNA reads TGTGCCAGCTCCTTACTAGCGGGAGAGTATAAGGATGAGCAGTTCTTC.

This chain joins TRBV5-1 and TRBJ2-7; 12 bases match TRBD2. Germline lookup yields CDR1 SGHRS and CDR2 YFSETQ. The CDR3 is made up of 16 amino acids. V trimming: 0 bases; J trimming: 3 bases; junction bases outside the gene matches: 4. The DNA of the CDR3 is TGCGCCAGCAGCTTGGCTAAGACTAGCGGGAGCTACGAGCAGTACTTC. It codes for CASSLAKTSGSYEQYF.

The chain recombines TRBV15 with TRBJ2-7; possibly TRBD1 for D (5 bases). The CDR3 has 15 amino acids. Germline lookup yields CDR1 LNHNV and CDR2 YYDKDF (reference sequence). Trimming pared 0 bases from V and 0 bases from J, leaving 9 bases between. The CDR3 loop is CATSRDNRNSYEQYF. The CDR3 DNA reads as TGTGCCACCAGCAGAGATAACAGGAACTCCTACGAGCAGTACTTC.

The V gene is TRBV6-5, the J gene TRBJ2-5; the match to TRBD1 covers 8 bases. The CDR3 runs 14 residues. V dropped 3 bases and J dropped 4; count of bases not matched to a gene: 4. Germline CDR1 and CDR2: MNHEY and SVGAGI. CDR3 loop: CASSYQDRVETQYF. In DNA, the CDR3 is TGTGCCAGCAGTTATCAGGACAGGGTAGAGACCCAGTACTTC.

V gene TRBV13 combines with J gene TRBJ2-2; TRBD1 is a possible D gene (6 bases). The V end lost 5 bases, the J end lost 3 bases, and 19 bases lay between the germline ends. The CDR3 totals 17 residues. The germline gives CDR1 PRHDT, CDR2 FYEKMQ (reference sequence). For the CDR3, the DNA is TGTGCCAGCAGCGACGAACTACGTGACAGGTACACCGGGGAGCTGTTTTTT. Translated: CASSDELRDRYTGELFF.

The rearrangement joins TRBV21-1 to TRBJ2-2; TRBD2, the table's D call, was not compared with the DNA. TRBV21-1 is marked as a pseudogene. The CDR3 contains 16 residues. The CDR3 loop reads CASSKAPGIDTGELFF. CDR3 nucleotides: TGTGCCAGCAGCAAAGCTCCGGGGATAGACACCGGGGAGCTGTTTTTT.

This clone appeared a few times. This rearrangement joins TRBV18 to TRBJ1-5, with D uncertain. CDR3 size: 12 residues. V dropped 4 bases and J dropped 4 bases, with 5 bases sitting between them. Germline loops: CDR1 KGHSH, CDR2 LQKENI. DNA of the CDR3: TGTGCCAGCTCACAGGGAAATCAGCCCCAGCATTTT. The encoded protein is CASSQGNQPQHF.